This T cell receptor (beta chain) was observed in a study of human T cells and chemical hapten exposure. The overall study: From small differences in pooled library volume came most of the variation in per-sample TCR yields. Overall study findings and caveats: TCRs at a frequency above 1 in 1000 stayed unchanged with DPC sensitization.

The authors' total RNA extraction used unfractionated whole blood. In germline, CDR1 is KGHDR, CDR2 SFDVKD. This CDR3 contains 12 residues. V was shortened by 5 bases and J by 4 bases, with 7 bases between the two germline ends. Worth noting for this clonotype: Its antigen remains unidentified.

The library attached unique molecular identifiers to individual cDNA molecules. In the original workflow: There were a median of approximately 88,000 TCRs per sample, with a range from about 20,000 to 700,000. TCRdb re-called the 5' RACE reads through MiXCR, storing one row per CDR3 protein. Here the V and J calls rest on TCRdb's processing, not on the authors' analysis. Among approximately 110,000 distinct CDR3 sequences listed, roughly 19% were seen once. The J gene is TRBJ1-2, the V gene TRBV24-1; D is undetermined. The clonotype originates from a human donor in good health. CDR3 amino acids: CATSANSYGYTF. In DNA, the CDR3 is TGTGCCACCAGTGCCAACTCCTATGGCTACACCTTC.